This is a list of T cell receptor beta chains from one sample in a study of blood T cell repertoires in COVID-19. Sequencing used immunoSEQ multiplex PCR; TCRdb keeps in-frame clones, though not all of them. The sample lists roughly 140,000 clones; approximately 80% were seen once. Sequences were obtained from peripheral blood. These receptors were collected from a human donor in a cohort sampled during active COVID-19. Each CDR3 is given with its conserved first and last residue. D genes are given only for firm matches. Where a row states a size, it is once, few, many or the class of an expanded clone; other rows omit it.

>.|TRBV28|TRBJ2-3|TRBD2
CASSPSGGAPDTQYF
TGTGCCAGCAGTCCTAGCGGGGGGGCTCCCGATACGCAGTATTTT
>few|TRBV7-2|TRBJ2-7|TRBD1
CASSLAATGGSYEQYF
TGTGCCAGCAGCTTAGCCGCGACAGGGGGGTCCTACGAGCAGTACTTC
>.|TRBV6-2/TRBV6-3|TRBJ2-1|TRBD2
CASSFLAGDNEQFF
TGTGCCAGCAGTTTTCTAGCGGGTGACAATGAGCAGTTCTTC
>.|TRBV11-2|TRBJ1-1|TRBD1
CASSVDRETEAFF
TGTGCCAGCAGCGTCGACAGGGAGACTGAAGCTTTCTTT
>few|TRBV6-5|TRBJ2-7|TRBD2
CASSGGGAGFYEQYF
TGTGCCAGCAGCGGCGGGGGAGCGGGGTTCTACGAGCAGTACTTC
>.|TRBV27|TRBJ1-1|TRBD1
CASSQGGPEAFF
TGTGCCAGCAGTCAGGGGGGCCCTGAAGCTTTCTTT
>once|TRBV10-3|TRBJ1-6|TRBD1
CATNPRDRPYSPLHF
TGTGCCACAAATCCCCGGGACAGGCCATATTCACCCCTCCACTTT
>.|TRBV21-1|TRBJ2-7|.
CASTKCSYEQYF
TGTGCCAGCACAAAATGCTCCTACGAGCAGTACTTC
>.|TRBV20-1|TRBJ2-1|.
CSASSPEMSYNEQFF
TGCAGTGCTAGTTCTCCAGAAATGTCCTACAATGAGCAGTTCTTC
>.|TRBV28|TRBJ2-2|TRBD1
CASSLDRASTGELFF
TGTGCCAGCAGCCTGGACAGGGCCAGCACCGGGGAGCTGTTTTTT
>.|TRBV9|TRBJ1-2|.
CASMKPEFPYGYTF
TGTGCCAGCATGAAACCGGAGTTTCCCTATGGCTACACCTTC
>.|TRBV28|TRBJ1-6|.
CASSGGVLSYNSPLHF
TGTGCCAGCAGTGGGGGCGTTTTATCCTATAATTCACCCCTCCACTTT
>.|TRBV5-1|TRBJ2-2|TRBD2
CASCAQGGAWTGELFF
TGCGCCAGCTGCGCCCAGGGAGGGGCGTGGACCGGGGAGCTGTTTTTT
>once|TRBV5-1|TRBJ2-3|.
CASTRDTTDTQYF
TGCGCCAGCACGAGGGACACCACAGATACGCAGTATTTT
>.|TRBV7-2|TRBJ1-2|.
CASSSPREAVNYGYTF
TGTGCCAGCAGCTCGCCCCGGGAGGCAGTGAACTATGGCTACACCTTC
>.|TRBV4-2|TRBJ1-2|TRBD1
CASSPRTGGGGYTF
TGTGCCAGCAGCCCTCGGACAGGGGGCGGTGGCTACACCTTC
>.|TRBV24-1|TRBJ2-3|TRBD2
CATSDRTSGGASTDTQYF
TGTGCCACCAGTGATAGGACTAGCGGGGGGGCTAGCACAGATACGCAGTATTTT
>.|TRBV7-9|TRBJ1-1|.
CASSSTGLANTEAFF
TGTGCCAGCAGCTCCACAGGGTTGGCGAACACTGAAGCTTTCTTT
>.|TRBV4-3|TRBJ2-3|.
CASSQATGFTDTQYF
TGCGCCAGCAGCCAAGCGACGGGGTTCACAGATACGCAGTATTTT
>.|TRBV5-4|TRBJ2-7|.
CASSFDSFQATYEQYF
TGTGCCAGCAGCTTCGACAGCTTCCAAGCTACCTACGAGCAGTACTTC
>.|TRBV29-1|TRBJ1-2|TRBD1
CSVDSQVGGQGIFGYTF
TGCAGCGTTGACAGCCAGGTTGGGGGACAGGGTATATTCGGCTACACCTTC
>.|TRBV28|TRBJ2-7|TRBD1
CASSFFPMGTGQRKEQYF
TGTGCCAGCAGTTTCTTTCCAATGGGGACAGGTCAAAGGAAGGAGCAGTACTTC
>few|TRBV6-4|TRBJ1-2|TRBD1
CASSVYRGVEYGYTF
TGTGCCAGCAGTGTTTACAGGGGAGTGGAGTATGGCTACACCTTC